The 10 T cell receptor beta chains listed next were all sequenced from one sample in a study of patients and donors after allogeneic stem cell transplantation. TCRdb re-called the RT-PCR reads with MiXCR, one entry per CDR3 protein. Of approximately 200,000 distinct CDR3 sequences in the sample, around two fifths were seen once. Sequencing input: blood, either unsorted or a sorted T cell fraction (not recorded which). The source of these receptors is a human donor who was either an allogeneic HSCT recipient or a stem cell or donor lymphocyte infusion donor (not recorded which). It is not recorded whose cells these are; they may come from a transplant donor.

There are a few counts of this clonotype. The V call is TRBV4-1, the J call TRBJ1-2, with TRBD1 matching over 9 bases. In germline, CDR1 is MGHRA, CDR2 YSYEKL. The length of the CDR3 is 16 residues. Trimming took 1 base from V and 4 from J; bases not matched to a gene: 7. The CDR3 DNA follows: TGCGCCAGCAGCCAAGCCGGGACAGGGTATAGCTATGGCTACACCTTC. It translates to CASSQAGTGYSYGYTF.

This chain joins TRBV7-3 and TRBJ2-3; D may be TRBD2 (5 bases). There are 14 residues in the CDR3. Germline loops: CDR1 SGHTA, CDR2 FQGTGA. V was shortened by 5 bases and J by 5 bases, with 14 bases between the two germline ends. The CDR3 loop is CASSPSPGGDTQYF. The CDR3, as DNA: TGTGCCAGCAGCCCGAGCCCAGGAGGAGATACGCAGTATTTT.

The sample holds a few counts of this clonotype. The chain uses TRBV12-3 or TRBV12-4 and TRBJ1-1; 9 bases fit TRBD1. J lost 1 base, V lost 5 bases, and 8 bases had no gene match. This CDR3 has 16 residues. In nucleotides, the CDR3 is TGTGCCAGCAGTAAGCCCGGGACAGGGTGGAACACTGAAGCTTTCTTT. It translates to CASSKPGTGWNTEAFF.

This clonotype occurred a few times. The rearrangement uses TRBV29-1 and TRBJ1-2, with D unresolved. The CDR3 extends over 12 amino acids. CDR1 is SQVTM, CDR2 ANQGSEA, per germline. The V end lost 4 bases, the J end lost 2 bases, and 8 bases lay between the germline ends. CDR3 DNA: TGCAGCGTTGGGACGGGGAACTATGGCTACACCTTC. It codes for CSVGTGNYGYTF.

The table lists this clonotype with a few counts. This sequence joins TRBV12-3 or TRBV12-4 and TRBJ1-1, with 7 bases fitting TRBD1. The CDR3 covers 14 residues. V dropped 1 base and J dropped 6; count of bases not matched to a gene: 5. CDR3 in amino acids: CASSLEGARAEAFF. In DNA form, the CDR3 reads TGTGCCAGCAGTTTAGAGGGGGCAAGAGCTGAAGCTTTCTTT.

This chain connects TRBV12-3 or TRBV12-4 to TRBJ1-4; 7 bases map to TRBD1. V shed 8 bases, J shed 0 bases, and the junction held 18 bases outside the gene matches. The CDR3 loop spans 19 amino acids. Here the CDR3 DNA reads TGTGCCAGCTCCGCCTCCGGGACAGCTTTTATTGCAACTAATGAAAAACTGTTTTTT. It specifies CASSASGTAFIATNEKLFF.

This clonotype turned up a few times. The gene calls are TRBV6-2 or TRBV6-3 and TRBJ2-3, with D unresolved. Trimming removed 8 bases from V and 0 bases from J, with 9 bases in between. Per germline, CDR1 MNHEY and CDR2 SVGEGT. The CDR3 sequence is 13 residues long. CDR3 nucleotides: TGTGCCAGCCGGTTTCTCAGCACAGATACGCAGTATTTT. Its protein product is CASRFLSTDTQYF.

This clonotype was found a few times. The chain employs TRBV29-1 and TRBJ1-1; TRBD1 is a possible D gene (5 bases). Trimming shortened V by 2 bases and J by 5 bases, and 18 bases separated the two germline ends. The CDR3 length is 15 residues. Germline V gene lookup returns CDR1 SQVTM and CDR2 ANQGSEA. The CDR3 region has the DNA TGCAGCGTTGAATCCGGGGCCGCTTCTAGGACTGAAGCTTTCTTT. It yields the protein CSVESGAASRTEAFF.

The rearrangement uses TRBV3-1 and TRBJ1-4; unclear D gene. The CDR3 is 17 amino acids. Germline CDR1 LGHDT, CDR2 YNNKEL (reference sequence). Trimming took off 4 bases at V and 2 bases at J, with 17 bases between the two ends. The DNA of the CDR3 is TGTGCCAGCAGCCCCCATCCACTAGGAGTGACTAATGAAAAACTGTTTTTT. Protein: CASSPHPLGVTNEKLFF.

The V and J genes are TRBV30 and TRBJ1-6; 10 bases align to TRBD1. This CDR3 contains 15 residues. The trim removed 3 bases at V and 9 bases at J, leaving 8 bases unmatched. The V gene's germline CDR1 is GTSNPN and CDR2 SVGIG (reference sequence). CDR3 in amino acids: CAWRGQGPSTSPLHF. CDR3 sequence (DNA): TGTGCCTGGAGGGGACAGGGGCCATCCACTTCACCCCTCCACTTT. The entire variable domain, with the rest obtained from reference TRBV30 and TRBJ1-6, is as follows: SQTIHQWPATLVQPVGSPLSLECTVEGTSNPNLYWYRQAAGRGLQLLFYSVGIGQISSEVPQNLSASRPQDRQFILSSKKLLLSDSGFYLCAWRGQGPSTSPLHFGNGTRLTVT.